These 5 T cell receptor beta chains were sequenced from one sample in a study of post-analysis software for immune sequencing data (dated by TCRdb to the mid-2010s). Interpreted using the paper, the time point label stands for: second blood draw from one MS patient after hematopoietic stem cell transplantation. The library was generated by PCR. Sequencer: Illumina HiSeq 2500. To reduce PCR and sequencing biases, unique molecular identifiers were incorporated into the TCR beta cDNA libraries. TCRdb trimmed public reads at Q25 via fastp, called clones via MiXCR and kept in-frame beta chains. Rows merge per CDR3 protein into single entries with the most common DNA and genes. The sample table lists about 160,000 distinct CDR3 sequences, around 36% of them with a count of one. 25% to 30% of the sample belongs to the ten largest clones. The source was blood, collected after autologous hematopoietic stem cell transplantation. These receptors came from a girl aged 5 to 17 with multiple sclerosis. Donor details come from another sample of the same person, matched by shared clones.

There are many counts of this clonotype. The chain recombines TRBV5-1 with TRBJ2-6; D is unclear. The germline V gene has CDR1 SGHRS and CDR2 YFSETQ. The V end was cut by 2 bases, the J end by 1 base, with 7 bases between. The CDR3 contains 15 residues. The CDR3: CASSLGVSGANVLTF. The CDR3 DNA reads TGCGCCAGCAGCTTAGGCGTTTCTGGGGCCAACGTCCTGACTTTC.

This chain connects TRBV3-1 to TRBJ2-5; TRBD2 matches at 9 bases. Germline V gene lookup returns CDR1 LGHDT and CDR2 YNNKEL (reference sequence). The CDR3 contains 17 residues. V was pared by 0 bases and J by 2 bases, with 7 bases of the junction left unmatched. The CDR3 sequence: CASSQDHLTSGQETQYF. Written as DNA, the CDR3 is TGTGCCAGCAGCCAAGATCATCTGACTAGCGGTCAAGAGACCCAGTACTTC.

V is TRBV11-2 and J is TRBJ2-3; weak D call: TRBD2 (5 bases). CDR3 length equals 18 residues. The V and J ends lost 4 bases and 1 base respectively, with 21 bases between them. Per germline, CDR1 SGHAT and CDR2 FQNNGV. The CDR3 sequence: CASSSWSDLTRGTDTQYF. CDR3 coding DNA: TGTGCCAGCAGCTCCTGGAGTGACCTCACGCGGGGCACAGATACGCAGTATTTT. Full variable domain (remainder filled in from reference TRBV11-2 and TRBJ2-3): EAGVAQSPRYKIIEKRQSVAFWCNPISGHATLYWYQQILGQGPKLLIQFQNNGVVDDSQLPKDRFSAERLKGVDSTLKIQPAKLEDSAVYLCASSSWSDLTRGTDTQYFGPGTRLTVL.

This chain connects TRBV6-2 or TRBV6-3 to TRBJ2-1, with a tentative D call TRBD2 (5 bases). Between the trimmed V and J ends, which lost 4 bases and 9 bases, there was a span of 13 bases. The CDR3 totals 13 residues. Germline CDR1 reads MNHEY; CDR2 reads SVGEGT. CDR3 residues: CASSSGVRGEQFF. For the CDR3, the DNA is TGTGCCAGCAGTTCCGGGGTTCGCGGTGAGCAGTTCTTC.

The rearrangement links TRBV28 to TRBJ2-7; no clear D gene. CDR3 length equals 12 residues. Trimming stripped 8 bases from V and 7 bases from J, with 15 bases between. The germline V gene has CDR1 MDHEN and CDR2 SYDVKM. CDR3 protein: CASASWAREQYF. CDR3 coding DNA: TGTGCCAGCGCCTCGTGGGCGAGGGAGCAGTACTTC.